The entry below gives a single T cell receptor (beta chain) sequence along with its context. These data come from a study of cytomegalovirus exposure and HLA in healthy donors. This CDR3 is 15 amino acids long. The germline V gene encodes CDR1 SQVTM and CDR2 ANQGSEA. The ends lost 7 bases at V and 2 bases at J; junction bases unmatched: 8. Some clones are missing from TCRdb's copy, which holds only in-frame ones; the method was immunoSEQ multiplex PCR. The sample lists approximately 190,000 clones, roughly 82% occurring once. The chain employs TRBV29-1 and TRBJ2-3; 11 bases map to TRBD2. This clonotype was obtained from a man between 18 and 35 years old in good health and CMV-seropositive. The material sequenced was PBMCs. DNA for the CDR3: TGCAGCGCACGTAGCGGGAGGGCTAACACAGATACGCAGTATTTT. It encodes CSARSGRANTDTQYF.